The TCR beta chain described here comes from a study of T cell changes during pregnancy in multiple sclerosis. Sequencing used immunoSEQ multiplex PCR; TCRdb keeps in-frame clones, though not all of them. The sample includes around 77,000 clones, more than 80% seen only once; the top ten take 1% to 1.5%. Germline V gives CDR1 SGDLS, CDR2 YYNGEE. This CDR3 is 15 amino acids long. Trimming left V 0 bases short and J 7 bases short, with 16 bases between. This rearrangement joins TRBV9 to TRBJ1-1; D is unclear. The sequence derives from a female donor with multiple sclerosis, enrolled in a pregnancy study. The sample consisted of peripheral blood, taken in the third trimester of pregnancy. The CDR3: CASSVGQSVGNEAFF. In DNA form, the CDR3 reads TGTGCCAGCAGCGTAGGGCAGTCCGTTGGCAATGAAGCTTTCTTT.